This TCR beta chain was recovered during a study of control samples from healthy donors and cancer patients. Germline loops: CDR1 SNHLY, CDR2 FYNNEI. This CDR3 comprises 14 residues. The ends lost 10 bases at V and 2 bases at J; junction bases unmatched: 10. Sequenced by immunoSEQ multiplex PCR; TCRdb stores in-frame clones only, minus some. This table holds 150,000 to 200,000 clones, 88% found once. The chain is built from TRBV2 and TRBJ2-7, with 8 bases identical to TRBD1. Sequencing was carried out using blood. This sequence was found in a young woman in good health. The CDR3 loop is CATHSGTGAYEQYF. CDR3 coding DNA: TGTGCCACCCATTCCGGGACAGGAGCCTACGAGCAGTACTTC.